Below are 6 T cell receptor beta chains sequenced from a single sample in a study of radiotherapy plus CTLA-4 blockade in lung cancer. TCRdb keeps only in-frame clones here, not all; method: immunoSEQ multiplex PCR. The sample holds around 82,000 clones, roughly 79% seen once. Sequenced here: peripheral blood, sampled from a patient treated with radiotherapy plus ipilimumab. The source of these receptors is a human donor with non-small cell lung cancer whose response to radiotherapy plus ipilimumab could not be evaluated. Some clones in this sample may be carry-over from other donors' samples.

This chain joins TRBV7-9 and TRBJ1-4, with D possibly TRBD1 on 5 matching bases. CDR1 SEHNR and CDR2 FQNEAQ come from the germline V gene (reference sequence). Trimming took off 4 bases at V and 7 bases at J, with 10 bases between the two ends. The length of the CDR3 is 13 residues. As DNA, the CDR3 is TGTGCCAGCAGCTATCGTACAGGTGAAAAACTGTTTTTT. It encodes CASSYRTGEKLFF. The full variable domain, rest sourced from reference TRBV7-9 and TRBJ1-4, is DTGVSQNPRHKITKRGQNVTFRCDPISEHNRLYWYRQTLGQGPEFLTYFQNEAQLEKSRLLSDRFSAERPKGSFSTLEIQRTEQGDSAMYLCASSYRTGEKLFFGSGTQLSVL.

This rearrangement joins TRBV5-1 to TRBJ1-6; tentative D call: TRBD1 (6 bases). The CDR3 has 14 amino acids. V lost 4 bases to trimming and J lost 9 bases, with 14 bases between them. Germline V gene sequence: CDR1 SGHRS, CDR2 YFSETQ. CDR3 sequence (DNA): TGCGCCAGCAGCGGCGCTGGCAGGGGTTCACCCCTCCACTTT. It specifies CASSGAGRGSPLHF.

The chain combines TRBV7-3 with TRBJ2-6; the D gene is possibly TRBD2 (6 bases). The CDR3 contains 18 residues. The germline V and J ends were trimmed by 4 bases and 2 bases, with 18 bases remaining between them. The germline V gene encodes CDR1 SGHTA and CDR2 FQGTGA. CDR3 sequence (DNA): TGTGCCAGCAGCTCGGGCGGGACTGTGGAGACTGGGGCCAACGTCCTGACTTTC. This encodes CASSSGGTVETGANVLTF.

The chain uses TRBV19 and TRBJ1-6, with D maybe TRBD1 (6 bases). There are 12 residues in the CDR3. Per the germline V gene, CDR1 is LNHDA and CDR2 is SQIVND (reference sequence). V lost 7 bases to trimming and J lost 9 bases, with 10 bases between them. The CDR3 DNA sequence: TGTGCCAGTAACACAGGGTTTTCACCCCTCCACTTT. Residues: CASNTGFSPLHF. The full variable domain, completed using reference TRBV19 and TRBJ1-6, is DGGITQSPKYLFRKEGQNVTLSCEQNLNHDAMYWYRQDPGQGLRLIYYSQIVNDFQKGDIAEGYSVSREKKESFPLTVTSAQKNPTAFYLCASNTGFSPLHFGNGTRLTVT.

This chain connects TRBV28 to TRBJ1-5; 7 bases align to TRBD1. From germline, CDR1 is MDHEN and CDR2 SYDVKM. The length of the CDR3 is 14 residues. Losses at the gene ends were 5 bases for V and 9 bases for J; bases not matched to a gene: 10. DNA of the CDR3: TGTGCCAGCAGTCTGGGACAGTCCCTGGGGCCCCAGCATTTT. Residues: CASSLGQSLGPQHF.

The chain has TRBV7-2 and TRBJ1-3, with 7 bases that match TRBD1. Germline V gene lookup returns CDR1 SGHTA and CDR2 FQGNSA. V shed 2 bases, J shed 3 bases, and the junction held 4 bases outside the gene matches. This CDR3 has 15 residues. CDR3 sequence (DNA): TGTGCCAGCAGCTTAATAGGGGGCTATGGAAACACCATATATTTT. It yields the protein CASSLIGGYGNTIYF.